The 24 T cell receptor beta chains in this list originate from one sample, sequenced in a study of blood T cells in healthy people across ages. Primed by a sample-barcoded 5' primer and a J-beta primer mix, a second PCR proceeded for 7 to 11 cycles. One entry per CDR3 protein results from TCRdb running MiXCR on the 5' RACE reads. The sample contains 910,000 or so distinct CDR3 sequences, about 51% of which appear only once. Sequencing used blood. Receptors originate from a woman aged 55 to 70 in good health.

The chain employs TRBV9 and TRBJ2-6, with D unclear. The ends were cut back, 0 bases at V and 0 bases at J, with 10 bases in the middle. This CDR3 has 17 residues. Per the germline V gene, CDR1 is SGDLS and CDR2 is YYNGEE. CDR3 region: CASSVGPANSGANVLTF. CDR3 in DNA: TGTGCCAGCAGCGTAGGCCCAGCAAACTCTGGGGCCAACGTCCTGACTTTC.

The chain combines TRBV4-1 with TRBJ1-6, with TRBD1 identical over 8 bases. Trimming removed 3 bases from V and 7 bases from J; junction bases left unmatched: 5. There are 15 residues in the CDR3. The germline V gene has CDR1 MGHRA and CDR2 YSYEKL. The CDR3 spells CASSHPGQVNSPLHF. The CDR3 nucleotides are TGCGCCAGCAGCCATCCGGGACAGGTCAATTCACCCCTCCACTTT.

The chain combines TRBV20-1 with TRBJ2-5; unclear D gene. Per germline, CDR1 DFQATT and CDR2 SNEGSKA (reference sequence). Trimming shortened V by 2 bases and J by 2 bases, and 9 bases separated the two germline ends. This CDR3 has 13 amino acids. CDR3 loop: CSARLVLQETQYF. The CDR3 bases are TGCAGTGCTAGATTAGTTTTGCAAGAGACCCAGTACTTC.

The table lists this clonotype with a few counts. V is TRBV6-5 and J is TRBJ2-7; 9 bases are shared with TRBD1. With V trimmed by 6 bases and J by 2 bases, 5 bases remained unmatched. Germline CDR1 is MNHEY and CDR2 is SVGAGI. The CDR3 consists of 14 residues. In DNA, the CDR3 is TGTGCCAGCAGCGAGGACAGGGGTCCCTACGAGCAGTACTTC. Protein sequence: CASSEDRGPYEQYF.

This clonotype was detected only once. The chain carries TRBV16 and TRBJ1-5; 8 nucleotides match TRBD1. Trimming removed 3 bases from V and 2 bases from J; junction bases left unmatched: 6. The length of the CDR3 is 16 residues. Germline-derived CDR1 and CDR2 are KGHSY and FQNENV. CDR3 DNA: TGTGCCAGCAGCCAGGGACAGGCGCAGGGCAATCAGCCCCAGCATTTT. Translating it yields CASSQGQAQGNQPQHF.

This clonotype was counted a single time. This rearrangement joins TRBV29-1 to TRBJ2-7; possible D gene TRBD1, 7 bases. The DNA end is a closer match to TRBJ2-5, so the J assignment may be wrong. The germline V gene encodes CDR1 SQVTM and CDR2 ANQGSEA. This CDR3 is built from 13 residues. The CDR3 region is CSVVVQGRETQYF. In nucleotides, the CDR3 is TGCAGCGTTGTGGTACAGGGGAGGGAGACCCAGTACTTC.

This clonotype was detected only a few times. J is TRBJ2-5 and V is TRBV6-2 or TRBV6-3, with 8 bases aligning to TRBD1. V was clipped by 5 bases and J by 3 bases; unmatched bases: 8. In germline, CDR1 is MNHEY, CDR2 SVGEGT. This CDR3 is built from 15 residues. For the CDR3, the DNA is TGTGCCAGCAGTCACGTTGGACAGGGAAAAGAGACCCAGTACTTC. Translating gives CASSHVGQGKETQYF.

The CDR3 bases are TGCAGCGTTCGTGGGACAGGGGATTTAGATAGGGGCGAGCAGTACTTC. The encoded protein is CSVRGTGDLDRGEQYF. The chain combines TRBV29-1 with TRBJ2-7, with 10 positions matching TRBD1. The V segment lost 5 bases and the J segment 6 bases; nucleotides outside the gene matches: 16. The CDR3 contains 16 residues. Germline-derived CDR1 and CDR2 are SQVTM and ANQGSEA.

This clonotype was counted a few times. V usage is TRBV4-2 and J usage is TRBJ1-2; perhaps TRBD1 as D (5 bases). Germline CDR1 is LGHNA and CDR2 is YNFKEQ. The CDR3 consists of 14 residues. Trimming stripped 6 bases from V and 2 bases from J, with 13 bases between. CDR3 residues: CASRDKEGNYGYTF. The CDR3 bases are TGTGCCAGCAGGGATAAGGAGGGGAACTATGGCTACACCTTC.

This clonotype was seen at least ten times. The CDR3 reads CASRLQTSGVGYEQYF. CDR3 DNA sequence: TGCGCCAGCAGACTACAGACTAGCGGGGTAGGATACGAGCAGTACTTC. The chain uses TRBV5-1 and TRBJ2-7; TRBD2 aligns across 11 bases. Trimming took 5 bases from V and 4 from J; bases not matched to a gene: 11. CDR1 is SGHRS and CDR2 is YFSETQ in the germline V gene. The CDR3 extends over 16 amino acids.

The chain joins TRBV10-2 to TRBJ1-5; tentative D call: TRBD1 (6 bases). V gave up 0 bases and J gave up 4 bases, with 13 bases separating them. This CDR3 is 16 amino acids long. The germline V gene encodes CDR1 WSHSY and CDR2 SAAADI. As DNA, the CDR3 is TGCGCCAGCAGTGAGTCCGTCAACAGGGCTAATCAGCCCCAGCATTTT. Protein product: CASSESVNRANQPQHF.

This chain connects TRBV9 to TRBJ2-1, with a weak D call TRBD1 (5 bases). CDR3 size: 11 residues. CDR1 is SGDLS, CDR2 YYNGEE, per germline. V was cut by 4 bases and J by 10 bases, with 9 bases left in between. CDR3 DNA sequence: TGTGCCAGCAGCTTACGACAGGAGCAGTTCTTC. Translating it yields CASSLRQEQFF.

This chain links TRBV7-2 with TRBJ2-1; 9 nucleotides line up with TRBD2. Germline V gene sequence: CDR1 SGHTA, CDR2 FQGNSA. CDR3 length: 16 residues. With V trimmed by 2 bases and J by 4 bases, 6 bases remained unmatched. The CDR3 region is CASSLWPSGNYNEQFF. The CDR3 coding sequence is TGTGCCAGCAGCTTATGGCCTAGCGGGAATTACAATGAGCAGTTCTTC.

This clonotype appeared once. The chain couples TRBV12-3 or TRBV12-4 to TRBJ2-7; the D is unclear. The V and J ends lost 6 bases and 4 bases respectively, with 10 bases between them. The CDR3 has 12 amino acids. DNA of the CDR3: TGTGCCAGCAGATGGAGCGCATACGAGCAGTACTTC. This gives the protein CASRWSAYEQYF.

The CDR3 is CASSLDSGQGHEQFF. The CDR3, as DNA: TGTGCCAGCAGCTTAGACTCAGGGCAGGGGCATGAGCAGTTCTTC. The chain is built from TRBV7-2 and TRBJ2-1; possibly TRBD1 for D (6 bases). The length of the CDR3 is 15 residues. The V end lost 1 base, the J end lost 8 bases, and 15 bases lay between the germline ends. Germline V gives CDR1 SGHTA, CDR2 FQGNSA.

This clonotype has just one count. The chain employs TRBV5-1 and TRBJ2-5; 10 bases align to TRBD2. After removal of 4 bases from V and 11 bases from J, the junction contained 20 bases not matched to a gene. The length of the CDR3 is 17 residues. The germline CDR1 and CDR2 sequences are SGHRS and YFSETQ. CDR3 sequence reads: CASSIGLAGALYNEQYF. The DNA for the CDR3 is TGCGCCAGCAGCATTGGCCTAGCGGGAGCCCTCTACAATGAGCAGTACTTC.

This clonotype has just a few counts. The chain uses TRBV10-3 and TRBJ1-5, with TRBD1 as a possible D gene (5 bases). This CDR3 is 14 amino acids long. V shed 11 bases and J shed 3 bases, with 17 bases lying between them. Germline assignment: CDR1 ENHRY and CDR2 SYGVKD. The CDR3 nucleotides are TGTGCCTCGGGGCGAGGGGTGTTCAATCAGCCCCAGCATTTT. Amino acids: CASGRGVFNQPQHF.

This sequence joins TRBV6-2 or TRBV6-3 and TRBJ2-7, with TRBD2 matching 8 bases. The J segment lost 2 bases and the V segment lost 9 bases, leaving 6 bases of the junction unmatched. CDR1 is MNHEY and CDR2 is SVGEGT in the germline V gene. The CDR3 runs 13 residues. The CDR3 protein is CASTQAGAYEQYF. Here the CDR3 DNA reads TGTGCCAGTACCCAAGCGGGGGCCTACGAGCAGTACTTC.

This chain connects TRBV6-1 to TRBJ2-7, with D hard to call. This CDR3 contains 14 residues. The germline CDR1 and CDR2 sequences are MNHNS and SASEGT. V was clipped by 7 bases and J by 2 bases, with 15 bases between them. CDR3 amino acids: CASNMGRIPYEQYF. DNA of the CDR3: TGTGCCAGCAACATGGGCAGGATTCCCTACGAGCAGTACTTC.

The chain has TRBV7-9 and TRBJ2-1, with D possibly being TRBD1 (5 bases). The closer fit of TRBJ2-7 to the DNA end suggests the J call may be wrong. The CDR3 covers 17 residues. Germline V gene sequence: CDR1 SEHNR, CDR2 FQNEAQ (reference sequence). The CDR3 DNA follows: TGTGCCAGCAGCTTTCCCCCAGTCAGGGAATTTCGCTACGAGCAGTACTTC. This codes for CASSFPPVREFRYEQYF.

The rearrangement uses TRBV12-3 or TRBV12-4 and TRBJ1-1, with TRBD1 as a possible D gene (5 bases). The CDR3 covers 14 residues. The V end lost 6 bases, the J end lost 4 bases, and 15 bases lay between the germline ends. CDR3 region: CASSLKGIGTEAFF. In nucleotides, the CDR3 is TGTGCCAGCAGCCTCAAGGGGATTGGCACTGAAGCTTTCTTT.

Here the CDR3 reads CASTRTSSYNEQFF. CDR3 nucleotides: TGTGCCAGCACCAGGACTAGCTCCTACAATGAGCAGTTCTTC. This chain joins TRBV7-8 and TRBJ2-1; TRBD2 aligns across 7 bases. Germline CDR1 and CDR2: SGHVS and FQNEAQ. This CDR3 comprises 14 residues. The V and J ends lost 7 bases and 0 bases, in that order; junction bases with no gene match: 3.

This rearrangement joins TRBV27 to TRBJ2-5; D gene uncertain. V was cut by 5 bases and J by 2 bases, with 21 bases left in between. The germline gives CDR1 MNHEY, CDR2 SMNVEV (reference sequence). There are 17 residues in the CDR3. The CDR3 loop reads CASSREAQTGSQETQYF. The CDR3 DNA is TGTGCCAGCAGTCGTGAGGCGCAGACCGGGTCGCAAGAGACCCAGTACTTC.

This clonotype was counted a few times. The chain links TRBV28 to TRBJ2-1; no definite D call. Trimming left V 4 bases short and J 0 bases short, with 7 bases between. The CDR3 is 14 residues long. Looked up from germline, CDR1 is MDHEN and CDR2 is SYDVKM. The CDR3 is CASSSSNSYNEQFF. CDR3 in DNA: TGTGCCAGCAGTTCTAGTAACTCCTACAATGAGCAGTTCTTC.